The source of this T cell receptor (beta chain) is a study of regulatory T cells in long-lasting Graves disease. This sample's time point: persistent/refractory GD, antithyroid drugs over 5 years with positive TRAb. TCR sequences were obtained from RNA taken from PBMCs. In building TCR beta libraries, iRepertoire HTBI primers were used together with Arm-PCR of CDR3 regions. A single record per CDR3 protein comes from TCRdb applying MiXCR to the multiplex PCR reads. Among about 340,000 distinct CDR3 sequences listed, 15% to 20% were seen once. In this sample, this clonotype turned up many times. Per the germline V gene, CDR1 is SEHNR and CDR2 is FQNEAQ (reference sequence). CDR3 length equals 15 residues. V lost 3 bases and J lost 4, with 15 bases in between.

The TCR sequence derives from a female donor with Graves disease. The sequencing here drew on peripheral blood mononuclear cells (PBMCs), taken when the disease was refractory, from a patient treated with antithyroid drugs. This chain uses TRBV7-9 with TRBJ1-2; D not certain. The CDR3 bases are TGTGCCAGCAGCTTTGGAGGCGACAAACCCTATGGCTACACCTTC. This translates into CASSFGGDKPYGYTF.